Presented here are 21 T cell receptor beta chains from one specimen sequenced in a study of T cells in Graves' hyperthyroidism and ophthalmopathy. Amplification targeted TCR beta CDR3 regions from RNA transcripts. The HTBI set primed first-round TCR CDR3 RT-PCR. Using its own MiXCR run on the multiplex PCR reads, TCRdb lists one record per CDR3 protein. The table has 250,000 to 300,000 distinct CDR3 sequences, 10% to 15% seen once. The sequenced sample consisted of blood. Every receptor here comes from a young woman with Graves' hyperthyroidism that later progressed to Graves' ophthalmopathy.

The CDR3 DNA is TGTGCCAGCAGTGCCGGCGGGAGCTCCTACAATGAGCAGTTCTTC. Protein: CASSAGGSSYNEQFF. V and J are TRBV6-1 and TRBJ2-1, with 7 bases identical to TRBD2. Germline values: CDR1 MNHNS, CDR2 SASEGT. Trimming removed 4 bases from V and 0 bases from J; junction bases left unmatched: 3. The length of the CDR3 is 15 residues.

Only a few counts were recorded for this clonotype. The CDR3 here is CASSVDSGSLSYNEQFF. In nucleotides, the CDR3 is TGTGCCAGCAGCGTAGATAGCGGGAGTCTCTCCTACAATGAGCAGTTCTTC. J is TRBJ2-1 and V is TRBV9, with 9 bases fitting TRBD2. This CDR3 has 17 amino acids. In germline, CDR1 is SGDLS, CDR2 YYNGEE. V was clipped by 0 bases and J by 0 bases; unmatched bases: 4.

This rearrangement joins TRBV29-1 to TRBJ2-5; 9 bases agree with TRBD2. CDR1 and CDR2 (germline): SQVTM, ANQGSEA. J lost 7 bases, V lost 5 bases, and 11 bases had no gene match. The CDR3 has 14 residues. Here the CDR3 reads CSVLPLAGGVTQYF. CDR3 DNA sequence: TGCAGCGTTCTTCCGTTGGCGGGAGGGGTGACCCAGTACTTC.

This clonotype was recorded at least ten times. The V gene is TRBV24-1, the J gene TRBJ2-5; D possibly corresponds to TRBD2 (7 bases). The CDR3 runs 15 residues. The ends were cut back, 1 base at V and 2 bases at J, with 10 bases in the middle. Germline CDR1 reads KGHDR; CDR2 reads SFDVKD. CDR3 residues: CATSDLGGGQETQYF. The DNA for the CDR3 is TGTGCCACCAGTGATTTAGGGGGGGGTCAAGAGACCCAGTACTTC.

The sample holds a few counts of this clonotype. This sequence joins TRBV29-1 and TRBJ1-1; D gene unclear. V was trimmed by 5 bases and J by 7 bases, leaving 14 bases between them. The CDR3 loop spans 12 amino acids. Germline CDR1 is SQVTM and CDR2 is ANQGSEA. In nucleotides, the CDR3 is TGCAGCGTTAAGCAAACAGAACTTGAAGCTTTCTTT. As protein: CSVKQTELEAFF.

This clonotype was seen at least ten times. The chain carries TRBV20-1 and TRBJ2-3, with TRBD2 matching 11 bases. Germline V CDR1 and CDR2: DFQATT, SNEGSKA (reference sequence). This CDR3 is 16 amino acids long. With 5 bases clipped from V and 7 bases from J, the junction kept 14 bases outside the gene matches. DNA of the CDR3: TGCAGTGCTGCACCTACTAGCGGGAGAGCCCGAAATACGCAGTATTTT. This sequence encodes CSAAPTSGRARNTQYF.

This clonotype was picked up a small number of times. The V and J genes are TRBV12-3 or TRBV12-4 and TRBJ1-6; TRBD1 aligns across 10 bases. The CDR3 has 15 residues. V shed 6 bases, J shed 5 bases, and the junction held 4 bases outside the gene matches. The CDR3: CASRYGTGDNSPLHF. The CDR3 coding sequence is TGTGCCAGCAGGTACGGGACAGGGGATAATTCACCCCTCCACTTT.

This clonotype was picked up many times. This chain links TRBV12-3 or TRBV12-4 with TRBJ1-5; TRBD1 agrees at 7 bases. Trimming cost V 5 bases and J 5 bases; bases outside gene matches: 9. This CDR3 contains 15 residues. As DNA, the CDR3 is TGTGCCAGCAGTCCGGGGACAGCGGGTTATCAGCCCCAGCATTTT. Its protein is CASSPGTAGYQPQHF.

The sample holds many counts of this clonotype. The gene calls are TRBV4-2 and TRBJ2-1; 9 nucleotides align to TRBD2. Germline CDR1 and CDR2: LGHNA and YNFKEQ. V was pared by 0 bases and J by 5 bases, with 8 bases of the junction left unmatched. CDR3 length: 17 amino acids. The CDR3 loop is CASSQEFGAGGNNEQFF. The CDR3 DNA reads TGTGCCAGCAGCCAAGAATTCGGGGCGGGAGGGAACAATGAGCAGTTCTTC.

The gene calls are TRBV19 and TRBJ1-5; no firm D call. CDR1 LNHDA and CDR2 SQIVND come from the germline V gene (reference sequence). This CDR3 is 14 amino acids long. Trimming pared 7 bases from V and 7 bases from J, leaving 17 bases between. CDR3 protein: CASTHGAWTQPQHF. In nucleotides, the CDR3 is TGTGCCAGTACCCATGGTGCCTGGACCCAGCCCCAGCATTTT.

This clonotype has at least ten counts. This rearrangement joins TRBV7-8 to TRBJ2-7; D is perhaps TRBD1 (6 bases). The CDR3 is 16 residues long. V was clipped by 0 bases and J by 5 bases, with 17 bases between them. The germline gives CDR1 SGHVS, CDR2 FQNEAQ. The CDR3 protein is CASSLAIRGPVNEQYF. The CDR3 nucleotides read TGTGCCAGCAGCTTAGCGATCAGGGGCCCAGTCAACGAGCAGTACTTC.

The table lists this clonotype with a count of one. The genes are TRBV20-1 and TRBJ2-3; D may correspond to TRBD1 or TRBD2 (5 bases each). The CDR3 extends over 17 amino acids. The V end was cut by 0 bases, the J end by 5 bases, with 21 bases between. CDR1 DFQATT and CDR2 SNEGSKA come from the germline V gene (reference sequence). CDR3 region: CSARDTGLASLRDTQYF. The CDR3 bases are TGCAGTGCTAGAGATACGGGGCTAGCTAGTTTGAGAGATACGCAGTATTTT.

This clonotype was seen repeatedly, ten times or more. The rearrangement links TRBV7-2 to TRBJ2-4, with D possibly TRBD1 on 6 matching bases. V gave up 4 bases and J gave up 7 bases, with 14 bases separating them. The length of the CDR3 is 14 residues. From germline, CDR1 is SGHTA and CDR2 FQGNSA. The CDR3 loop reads CASSSTTGGNIQYF. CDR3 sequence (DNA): TGTGCCAGCAGCTCTACGACAGGTGGCAACATTCAGTACTTC.

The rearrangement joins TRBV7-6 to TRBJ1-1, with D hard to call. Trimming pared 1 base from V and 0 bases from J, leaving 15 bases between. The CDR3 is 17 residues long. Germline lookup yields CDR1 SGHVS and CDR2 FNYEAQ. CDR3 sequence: CASSLDLKGPVNTEAFF. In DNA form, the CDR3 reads TGTGCCAGCAGCTTAGACCTTAAGGGCCCAGTGAACACTGAAGCTTTCTTT.

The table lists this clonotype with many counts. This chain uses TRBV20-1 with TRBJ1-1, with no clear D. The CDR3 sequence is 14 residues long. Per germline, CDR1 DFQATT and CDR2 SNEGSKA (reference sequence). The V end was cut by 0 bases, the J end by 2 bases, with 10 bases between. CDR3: CSARDGHLNTEAFF. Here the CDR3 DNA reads TGCAGTGCTAGAGATGGGCACCTTAACACTGAAGCTTTCTTT.

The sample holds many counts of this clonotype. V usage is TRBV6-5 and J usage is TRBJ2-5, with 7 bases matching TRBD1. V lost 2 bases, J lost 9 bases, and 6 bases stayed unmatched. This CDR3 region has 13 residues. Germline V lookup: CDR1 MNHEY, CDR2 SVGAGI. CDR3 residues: CASSYNRGLAQYF. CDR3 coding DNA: TGTGCCAGCAGTTACAACAGGGGTCTAGCCCAGTACTTC.

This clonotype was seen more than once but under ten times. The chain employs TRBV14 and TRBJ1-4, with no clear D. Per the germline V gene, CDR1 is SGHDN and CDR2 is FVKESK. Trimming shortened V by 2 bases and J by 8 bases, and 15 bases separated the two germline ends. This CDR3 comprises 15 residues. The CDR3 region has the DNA TGTGCCAGCAGCCAATCTAGCTTGCGAGGGGAAAAACTGTTTTTT. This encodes CASSQSSLRGEKLFF.

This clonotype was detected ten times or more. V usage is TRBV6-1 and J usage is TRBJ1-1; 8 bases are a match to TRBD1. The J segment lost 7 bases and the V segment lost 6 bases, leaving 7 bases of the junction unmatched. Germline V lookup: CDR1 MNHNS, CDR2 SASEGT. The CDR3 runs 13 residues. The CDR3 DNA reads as TGTGCCAGCAGCCGGACAGGGTTTAGTGAAGCTTTCTTT. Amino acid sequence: CASSRTGFSEAFF.

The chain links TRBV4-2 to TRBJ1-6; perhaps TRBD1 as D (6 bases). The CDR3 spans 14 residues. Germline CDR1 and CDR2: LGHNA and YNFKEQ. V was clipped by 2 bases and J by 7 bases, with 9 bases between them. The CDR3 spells CASSQNRENSPLHF. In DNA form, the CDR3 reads TGTGCCAGCAGCCAAAACAGGGAGAATTCACCCCTCCACTTT.

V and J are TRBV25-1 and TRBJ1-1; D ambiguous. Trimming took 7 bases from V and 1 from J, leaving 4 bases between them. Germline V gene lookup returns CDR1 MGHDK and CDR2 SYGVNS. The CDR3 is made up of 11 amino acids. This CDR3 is CASKTNTEAFF. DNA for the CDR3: TGTGCCAGCAAAACGAACACTGAAGCTTTCTTT.

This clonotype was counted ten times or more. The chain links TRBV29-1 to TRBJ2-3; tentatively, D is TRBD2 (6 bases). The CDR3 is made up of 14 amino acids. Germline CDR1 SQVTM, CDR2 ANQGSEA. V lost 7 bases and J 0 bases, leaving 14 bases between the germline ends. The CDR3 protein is CSAPGRGSTDTQYF. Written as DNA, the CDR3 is TGCAGCGCGCCGGGTCGGGGGAGCACAGATACGCAGTATTTT.